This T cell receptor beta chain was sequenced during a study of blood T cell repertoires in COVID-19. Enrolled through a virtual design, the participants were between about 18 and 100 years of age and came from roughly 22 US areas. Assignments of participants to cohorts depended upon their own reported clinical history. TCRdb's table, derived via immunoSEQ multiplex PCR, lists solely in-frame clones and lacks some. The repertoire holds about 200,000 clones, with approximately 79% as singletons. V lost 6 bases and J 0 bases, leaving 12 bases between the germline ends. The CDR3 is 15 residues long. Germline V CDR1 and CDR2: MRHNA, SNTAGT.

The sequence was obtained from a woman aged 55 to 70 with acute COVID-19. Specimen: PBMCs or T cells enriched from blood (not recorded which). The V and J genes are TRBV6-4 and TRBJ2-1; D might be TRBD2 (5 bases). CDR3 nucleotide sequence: TGTGCCAGCAGCCCGGACTCTAGCTCCTACAATGAGCAGTTCTTC. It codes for CASSPDSSSYNEQFF.